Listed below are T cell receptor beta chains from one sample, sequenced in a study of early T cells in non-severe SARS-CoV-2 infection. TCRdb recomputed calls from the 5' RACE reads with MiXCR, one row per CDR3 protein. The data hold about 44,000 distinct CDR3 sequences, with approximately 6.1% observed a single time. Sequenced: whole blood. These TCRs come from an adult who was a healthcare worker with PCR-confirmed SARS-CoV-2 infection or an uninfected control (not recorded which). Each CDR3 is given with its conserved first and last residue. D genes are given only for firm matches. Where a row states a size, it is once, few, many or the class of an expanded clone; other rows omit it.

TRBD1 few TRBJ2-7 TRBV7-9 TGTGCCAGCAGCCCGACCGGGACAGGGGATGACGAGCAGTACTTC CASSPTGTGDDEQYF
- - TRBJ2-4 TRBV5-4 TGTGCCAGCCACCCCCCCGGGGATAGGGCAAACATTCAGTACTTC CASHPPGDRANIQYF
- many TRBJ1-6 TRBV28 TGTGCCAGCATGTCATTCGGGGGAGATAATTCACCCCTCCACTTT CASMSFGGDNSPLHF
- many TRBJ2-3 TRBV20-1 TGCAGTGCTAGAGATGGACGGGGGAGCACAGATACGCAGTATTTT CSARDGRGSTDTQYF
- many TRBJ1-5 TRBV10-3 TGTGCCATCAGTGGGCAAACCGCCGGGACGGAGGGGAATAGCAATCAGCCCCAGCATTTT CAISGQTAGTEGNSNQPQHF
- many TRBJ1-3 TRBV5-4 TGTGCCAGCAGCTTGGTCGGAGTGAACTCTGGAAACACCATATATTTT CASSLVGVNSGNTIYF
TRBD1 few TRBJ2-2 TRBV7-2 TGTGCCAGCAGCATTAGCACAGGGGCGACCGGGGAGCTGTTTTTT CASSISTGATGELFF
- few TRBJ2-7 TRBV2 TGTGCCAGCAAAACTCCAGTTTCAGGGACCTACGAGCAGTACTTC CASKTPVSGTYEQYF
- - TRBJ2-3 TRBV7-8 TGTGCCAGCAGCTTAGGGGTGGCAGATACGCAGTATTTT CASSLGVADTQYF
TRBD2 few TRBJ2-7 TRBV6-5 TGTGCCAGCAGTTACCGTCTAGCGGGGGGCCGCTCCTACGAGCAGTACTTC CASSYRLAGGRSYEQYF
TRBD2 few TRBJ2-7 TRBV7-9 TGTGCCAGCAGCTTAGATACTAGCGGGGTGCCTTCCTACGAGCAGTACTTC CASSLDTSGVPSYEQYF
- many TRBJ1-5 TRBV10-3 TGTGCCATCAGTGATAGAGGGAATCAGCCCCAGCATTTT CAISDRGNQPQHF
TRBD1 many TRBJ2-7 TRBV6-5 TGTGCCAGCAGTTTCCTAGGACAGGGCTACGAGCAGTACTTC CASSFLGQGYEQYF
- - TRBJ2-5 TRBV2 TGTGCCAGCAGTGATGGGCGGGGACAAGAGACCCAGTACTTC CASSDGRGQETQYF
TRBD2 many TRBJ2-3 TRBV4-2 TGTGCCAGCAGCCGAGCGGGGCCCGAGGCAGATACGCAGTATTTT CASSRAGPEADTQYF
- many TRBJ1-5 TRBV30 TGTGCCTGGAGCCGGGACGGAGATCAGCCCCAGCATTTT CAWSRDGDQPQHF
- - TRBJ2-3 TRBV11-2 TGTGCCAGCAGCTTAGTGGGCGGGTTAGATACGCAGTATTTT CASSLVGGLDTQYF
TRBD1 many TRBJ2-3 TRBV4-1 TGCGCCAGCAGCCAAGGGGAGACAGGGACCTCCGATACGCAGTATTTT CASSQGETGTSDTQYF
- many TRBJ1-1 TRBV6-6 TGTGCCAGCAGACTCACAGGGCTGGACACTGAAGCTTTCTTT CASRLTGLDTEAFF
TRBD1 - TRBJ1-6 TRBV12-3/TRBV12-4 TGTGCCAGCAGTTTATACAGGGGACAGAATTCACCCCTCCACTTT CASSLYRGQNSPLHF
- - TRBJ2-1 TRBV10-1 TGCGCCAGCAGTGAGTCGGCGGGTGGTTACAATGAGCAGTTCTTC CASSESAGGYNEQFF
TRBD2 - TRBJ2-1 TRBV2 TGTGCCAGCAGTGAAGCGGGGGGGTCCCACAATGAGCAGTTCTTC CASSEAGGSHNEQFF
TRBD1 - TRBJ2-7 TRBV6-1 TGTGCCAGCCGGGCCAGGGGGCGATACGAGCAGTACTTC CASRARGRYEQYF
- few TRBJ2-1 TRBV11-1 TGTGCCAGCAGCTTAGCCCTTCTCAATGAGCAGTTCTTC CASSLALLNEQFF
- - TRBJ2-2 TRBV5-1 TGCGCCAGCAGCTTGGCACCGGGTCAGGCGGAGCTGTTTTTT CASSLAPGQAELFF
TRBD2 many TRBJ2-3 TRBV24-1 TGTGCCACCAGTGTGGGTAGCGGGGGACTCACAGATACGCAGTATTTT CATSVGSGGLTDTQYF
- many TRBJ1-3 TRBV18 TGTGCCAGCTCACCTGCCGCGGGGGCGAGGACTGGAAACACCATATATTTT CASSPAAGARTGNTIYF
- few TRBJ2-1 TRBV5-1 TGCGCCAGCAGCTACGTCAGGGACACCTACAATGAGCAGTTCTTC CASSYVRDTYNEQFF
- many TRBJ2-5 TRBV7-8 TGTGCCAGCAGCTTAGGGGGGGTAGAGACCCAGTACTTC CASSLGGVETQYF
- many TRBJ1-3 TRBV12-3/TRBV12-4 TGTGCCAGCAGTCGCTCGGAGGCTAGCTCTGGAAACACCATATATTTT CASSRSEASSGNTIYF
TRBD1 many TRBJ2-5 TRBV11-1 TGTGCCAGCAGCTTAAGTGGGACAGGGGAAGAGTACTTC CASSLSGTGEEYF
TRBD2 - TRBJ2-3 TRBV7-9 TGTGCCAGCAGCTCCACGGGGGGGCCTGCAGATACGCAGTATTTT CASSSTGGPADTQYF
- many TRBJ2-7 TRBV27 TGTGCCAGCAGTTTACAAGGGGACATGCCTTACGAGCAGTACTTC CASSLQGDMPYEQYF
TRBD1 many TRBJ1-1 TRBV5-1 TGCGCCAGCAGCGACCCTATTTCCGGGAAACAGGGGGCGACTGAAGCTTTCTTT CASSDPISGKQGATEAFF
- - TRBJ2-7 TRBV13 TGTGCCAGCAGCTCTAAGTACGAGCAGTACTTC CASSSKYEQYF
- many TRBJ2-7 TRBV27 TGTGCCAGCAGTTTTAATCCCAGCCGTCCCCTTCACGAGCAGTACTTC CASSFNPSRPLHEQYF
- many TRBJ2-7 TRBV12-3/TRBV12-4 TGTGCCAGCAGTTTCCAGACCTACGAGCAGTACTTC CASSFQTYEQYF